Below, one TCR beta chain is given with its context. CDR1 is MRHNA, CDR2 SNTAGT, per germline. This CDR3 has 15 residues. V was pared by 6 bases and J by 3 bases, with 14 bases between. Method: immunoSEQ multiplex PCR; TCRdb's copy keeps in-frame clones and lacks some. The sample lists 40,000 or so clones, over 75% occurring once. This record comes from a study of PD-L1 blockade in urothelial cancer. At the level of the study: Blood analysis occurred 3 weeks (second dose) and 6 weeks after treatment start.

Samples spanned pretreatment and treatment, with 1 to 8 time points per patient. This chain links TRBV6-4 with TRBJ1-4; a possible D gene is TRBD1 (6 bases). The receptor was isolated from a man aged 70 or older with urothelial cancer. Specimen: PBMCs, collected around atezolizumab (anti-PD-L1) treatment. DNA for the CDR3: TGTGCCAGCAGCGCAACAGGGACACCTAATGAAAAACTGTTTTTT. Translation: CASSATGTPNEKLFF.